This T cell receptor beta chain was documented in a study of T cell repertoires in cytomegalovirus infection. About the study: Epitope selection comprised recently identified HLA-C-restricted CMV epitopes and well-studied HLA-B-restricted CMV epitopes. Public TCR beta signature analysis indicated the presence of both CMV infection and matching HLA type.

This clonotype was seen a few times. Its antigen is unknown. General study points: In two of eight donors, the top clonotype was HLA-C-restricted CMV-specific. People with CMV and the relevant HLA were identified by cumulative public TCR beta family frequency.

The CDR3 runs 17 residues. CDR1 is SGHVS and CDR2 is FQNEAQ in the germline V gene. The ends lost 2 bases at V and 5 bases at J; junction bases unmatched: 12. TCRdb redid the calling of the reads with MiXCR, one entry per CDR3 protein. The sample records around 430,000 distinct CDR3 sequences, under 45% being singletons. The chain links TRBV7-8 to TRBJ2-1; 7 nucleotides align to TRBD2. This clonotype was sampled from a human donor in good health (CMV status not recorded). Some clones in this sample may be carry-over from other donors' samples. The sequencing here drew on cultured PBMCs, taken from culture after CMV antigen stimulation. This CDR3 is CASSLLAREVGDNEQFF. Written as DNA, the CDR3 is TGTGCCAGCAGCTTACTCGCTCGGGAGGTAGGTGACAATGAGCAGTTCTTC.